This TCR beta chain is drawn from a study of blood T cell repertoires in COVID-19. Study summary: Material from acute and convalescent COVID-19 was sourced from the United States, Italy and Spain. T cells, B-cell-depleted T cells, or PBMCs supplied cDNA or gDNA.

CDR1 is MNHNS and CDR2 is SASEGT in the germline V gene. V was trimmed by 2 bases and J by 11 bases, leaving 21 bases between them. The CDR3 loop spans 15 amino acids. Residents of under 25 US areas, aged about 18 to 95 years, made up the participants. Among Cohort 3 donors, those recovered had two negative PCRs, clearance, or symptom resolution. The method was immunoSEQ multiplex PCR; TCRdb's version includes in-frame clones alone and lacks a portion of them. The sample gives about 100,000 clones, 80% to 90% of which show up once; roughly 2.5% is in the top ten. The source of this sequence is a woman in her fifties or sixties who had recovered from COVID-19. The V call is TRBV6-1, the J call TRBJ1-1, with D tentatively TRBD1 (6 bases). Sequenced material: PBMCs or T cells enriched from blood (not recorded which). CDR3 bases: TGTGCCAGCAGTGAAAGCACAAACAGGGTGGCTAGTGCTTTCTTT. As protein: CASSESTNRVASAFF.